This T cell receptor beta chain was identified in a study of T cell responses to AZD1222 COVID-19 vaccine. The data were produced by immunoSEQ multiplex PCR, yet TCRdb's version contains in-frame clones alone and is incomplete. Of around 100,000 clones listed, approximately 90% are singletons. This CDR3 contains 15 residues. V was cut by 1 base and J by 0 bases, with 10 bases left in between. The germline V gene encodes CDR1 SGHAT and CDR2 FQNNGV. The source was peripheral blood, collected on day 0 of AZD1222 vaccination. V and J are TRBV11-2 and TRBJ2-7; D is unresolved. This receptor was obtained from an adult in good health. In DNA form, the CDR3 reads TGTGCCAGCAGCTTAGCGGCACGCCGCTCCTACGAGCAGTACTTC. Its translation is CASSLAARRSYEQYF.